The 26 T cell receptor beta chains presented below share a single source sample, sequenced in a study of long-term antiretroviral therapy in people with HIV. Version v3.0 of the immunoSEQ assay ran at survey level. Sequenced by immunoSEQ multiplex PCR; TCRdb stores in-frame clones only, minus some. The data hold about 30,000 clones, with roughly 93% observed a single time. Sequences were derived from unsorted PBMCs, sampled about 7.2 years after starting antiretroviral therapy. The receptors stem from a man aged 45-65 years with HIV.

This chain uses TRBV5-1 with TRBJ1-3; D possibly corresponds to TRBD1 (6 bases). V was cut by 0 bases and J by 0 bases, with 13 bases left in between. In germline, CDR1 is SGHRS, CDR2 YFSETQ. This CDR3 has 17 amino acids. CDR3 sequence: CASSLVGDRTSGNTIYF. The CDR3 DNA follows: TGCGCCAGCAGCTTGGTTGGCGACAGGACCTCTGGAAACACCATATATTTT.

This sequence joins TRBV5-1 and TRBJ1-2; D is perhaps TRBD1 (6 bases). This CDR3 comprises 12 residues. The germline gives CDR1 SGHRS, CDR2 YFSETQ. V lost 4 bases to trimming and J lost 4 bases, with 8 bases between them. CDR3 nucleotides: TGCGCCAGCAGCAAGACAGGCTATGGCTACACCTTC. Amino acids: CASSKTGYGYTF.

As for this clone: This CDR3 is also generated by other DNA sequences in the sample. V is TRBV5-6 and J is TRBJ1-1; D unclear. The V end lost 0 bases, the J end lost 4 bases, and 4 bases lay between the germline ends. Germline CDR1 reads SGHDT; CDR2 reads YYEEEE. The CDR3 spans 12 residues. The CDR3 coding sequence is TGTGCCAGCAGCTTGGGGAGCACTGAAGCTTTCTTT. Protein product: CASSLGSTEAFF.

This sequence joins TRBV4-3 and TRBJ2-7; D gene uncertain. The CDR3 runs to 16 residues. V was cut by 0 bases and J by 3 bases, with 15 bases left in between. Germline CDR1 is LGHNA and CDR2 is YSLEER. The CDR3 DNA is TGCGCCAGCAGCCAAGATCAAGGTTTGTCGGGCTACGAGCAGTACTTC. Protein: CASSQDQGLSGYEQYF.

V and J are TRBV9 and TRBJ2-3; no definite D call. V lost 0 bases and J 4 bases, leaving 9 bases between the germline ends. The CDR3 has 14 residues. The germline gives CDR1 SGDLS, CDR2 YYNGEE. The CDR3 loop is CASSVAPGADTQYF. The CDR3 nucleotides read TGTGCCAGCAGCGTAGCCCCGGGCGCAGATACGCAGTATTTT.

CDR3 in DNA: TGTGCCAGCAGCGTAGGGGGGGCCGGCTACAATGAGCAGTTCTTC. Its protein is CASSVGGAGYNEQFF. The chain links TRBV6-1 to TRBJ2-1, with D possibly matching TRBD2 (7 bases). The CDR3 runs to 15 residues. Deletions cut 6 bases from V and 3 bases from J, with 15 bases between. The V gene's germline CDR1 is MNHNS and CDR2 SASEGT.

The chain joins TRBV5-1 to TRBJ2-7; 7 bases line up with TRBD1. The CDR3 sequence is 15 residues long. The germline V gene encodes CDR1 SGHRS and CDR2 YFSETQ. V lost 10 bases to trimming and J lost 5 bases; unmatched junction nucleotides: 18. The CDR3 DNA sequence: TGCGCCCTCCCGGATGAGGGGGCAGAGAGTAACGAGCAGTACTTC. Its translation: CALPDEGAESNEQYF.

The chain joins TRBV5-6 to TRBJ1-4; TRBD1 might be the D (5 bases). Germline V gene lookup returns CDR1 SGHDT and CDR2 YYEEEE. This CDR3 has 14 amino acids. The V end lost 0 bases, the J end lost 8 bases, and 11 bases lay between the germline ends. For the CDR3, the DNA is TGTGCCAGCAGCTTGGGGGCAGGGAAAGAAAAACTGTTTTTT. It encodes CASSLGAGKEKLFF.

The V gene is TRBV6-1, the J gene TRBJ1-2, with D unclear. Germline-derived CDR1 and CDR2 are MNHNS and SASEGT. This CDR3 region has 12 residues. Trimming took 3 bases from V and 4 from J, leaving 6 bases between them. CDR3 DNA sequence: TGTGCCAGCAGTGACAGGATCTATGGCTACACCTTC. Translation: CASSDRIYGYTF.

The V gene is TRBV30, the J gene TRBJ1-2, with TRBD1 as a possible D gene (5 bases). This CDR3 is built from 14 residues. Germline V lookup: CDR1 GTSNPN, CDR2 SVGIG (reference sequence). Trimming stripped 1 base from V and 7 bases from J, with 16 bases between. This chain's CDR3 is CAWSAQAGGGGYTF. CDR3 DNA: TGTGCCTGGAGTGCTCAGGCTGGGGGTGGTGGCTACACCTTC.

This chain connects TRBV19 to TRBJ2-2, with D uncertain. Between the trimmed V and J ends, which lost 3 bases and 4 bases, there was a span of 9 bases. The CDR3 extends over 14 amino acids. Germline V gene sequence: CDR1 LNHDA, CDR2 SQIVND (reference sequence). The CDR3 sequence is CASSITAFTGELFF. DNA for the CDR3: TGTGCCAGTAGTATTACGGCCTTCACCGGGGAGCTGTTTTTT.

The rearrangement uses TRBV6-1 and TRBJ2-1, with 10 bases fitting TRBD2. This CDR3 region has 19 residues. With 2 bases clipped from V and 8 bases from J, the junction kept 18 bases outside the gene matches. Germline CDR1 MNHNS, CDR2 SASEGT. For the CDR3, the DNA is TGTGCCAGCAGTGAAAACATTTGGGTTAGCGGGGGGTACGGGGATGAGCAGTTCTTC. The encoded protein is CASSENIWVSGGYGDEQFF.

The chain joins TRBV29-1 to TRBJ1-4, with D tentatively TRBD1 (6 bases). Trimming removed 4 bases from V and 13 bases from J, with 10 bases in between. Germline CDR1 and CDR2: SQVTM and ANQGSEA. The CDR3 runs to 10 residues. The CDR3 sequence is CSVGTDRLFF. The CDR3 nucleotides are TGCAGCGTTGGGACAGATCGACTGTTTTTT.

The rearrangement links TRBV5-1 to TRBJ2-7; D not resolved. Germline assignment: CDR1 SGHRS and CDR2 YFSETQ. V dropped 3 bases and J dropped 4 bases, with 8 bases sitting between them. This CDR3 region has 12 residues. The CDR3 nucleotides are TGCGCCAGCAGCTCGAACGGGTACGAGCAGTACTTC. Protein: CASSSNGYEQYF.

The chain uses TRBV5-1 and TRBJ1-3, with a possible D match to TRBD1 (6 bases). The CDR3 is 15 residues long. The germline gives CDR1 SGHRS, CDR2 YFSETQ. The germline V and J ends were trimmed by 4 bases and 5 bases, with 16 bases remaining between them. CDR3 sequence: CASSRRGGSRNTIYF. The CDR3, as DNA: TGCGCCAGCAGCCGCCGAGGGGGATCTAGAAACACCATATATTTT.

The chain uses TRBV4-3 and TRBJ2-3; TRBD2 matches at 9 bases. Trimming took 0 bases from V and 2 from J; bases not matched to a gene: 6. The CDR3 is 17 amino acids. Germline V gives CDR1 LGHNA, CDR2 YSLEER. CDR3 amino acids: CASSQEPSGDLTDTQYF. Written as DNA, the CDR3 is TGCGCCAGCAGCCAAGAACCTAGCGGGGATCTCACAGATACGCAGTATTTT.

V gene TRBV9 combines with J gene TRBJ2-7; D perhaps matches TRBD2 (6 bases). V lost 2 bases and J lost 1, with 13 bases in between. This CDR3 has 15 residues. Germline-derived CDR1 and CDR2 are SGDLS and YYNGEE. As DNA, the CDR3 is TGTGCCAGCAGCGTGGACCGGGGGTCGTCCTACGAGCAGTACTTC. Protein: CASSVDRGSSYEQYF.

The chain uses TRBV6-1 and TRBJ2-1; D not resolved. In germline, CDR1 is MNHNS, CDR2 SASEGT. There are 11 residues in the CDR3. V was pared by 5 bases and J by 9 bases, with 8 bases between. Here the CDR3 reads CASSPFVEQFF. The CDR3 nucleotides read TGTGCCAGCAGTCCGTTCGTTGAGCAGTTCTTC.

This chain connects TRBV9 to TRBJ1-2; 7 nucleotides match TRBD1. This CDR3 spans 15 amino acids. The V gene end was trimmed by 4 bases and the J gene end by 2 bases; junction bases not matched to a gene: 8. Germline CDR1 SGDLS, CDR2 YYNGEE. CDR3 region: CASSPETGKNYGYTF. CDR3 coding DNA: TGTGCCAGCAGCCCCGAGACAGGGAAGAACTATGGCTACACCTTC.

V and J are TRBV4-3 and TRBJ2-1; D unresolved. Germline values: CDR1 LGHNA, CDR2 YSLEER. With 1 base removed from V and 4 bases from J, the gap between germline ends came to 23 bases. The CDR3 covers 19 residues. Here the CDR3 reads CASSQGQRKAEVPYNEQFF. The CDR3 region has the DNA TGCGCCAGCAGCCAAGGCCAACGGAAGGCAGAGGTCCCTTACAATGAGCAGTTCTTC.

The chain joins TRBV5-6 to TRBJ2-1; 9 bases agree with TRBD1. The J segment lost 7 bases and the V segment lost 7 bases, leaving 6 bases of the junction unmatched. The CDR3 sequence is 13 residues long. Germline values: CDR1 SGHDT, CDR2 YYEEEE. In DNA form, the CDR3 reads TGTGCCAGCCGCCGGACAGGGGTGAATGAGCAGTTCTTC. The encoded protein is CASRRTGVNEQFF.

V and J are TRBV4-2 and TRBJ2-3, with 14 bases that match TRBD2. CDR1 is LGHNA and CDR2 is YNFKEQ in the germline V gene. This CDR3 has 19 amino acids. The J segment lost 3 bases and the V segment lost 5 bases, leaving 13 bases of the junction unmatched. CDR3 sequence (DNA): TGTGCCAGCAGCTCCCGACTAGCGGGGGGGCTGGTTGGAACAGATACGCAGTATTTT. This translates into CASSSRLAGGLVGTDTQYF.

This clone was detected only once. The chain combines TRBV6-1 with TRBJ2-1, with TRBD2 matching 9 bases. The ends lost 2 bases at V and 6 bases at J; junction bases unmatched: 8. CDR1 is MNHNS and CDR2 is SASEGT in the germline V gene. The CDR3 has 16 amino acids. The CDR3 DNA follows: TGTGCCAGCAGTGAACTCCTAGCGGGGAGCAGCAATGAGCAGTTCTTC. Encoded protein: CASSELLAGSSNEQFF.

The chain carries TRBV4-3 and TRBJ2-4; perhaps TRBD2 as D (5 bases). V dropped 4 bases and J dropped 8 bases, with 12 bases sitting between them. The CDR3 length is 13 residues. Germline CDR1 is LGHNA and CDR2 is YSLEER. The CDR3 is CASSRDTRDIQYF. CDR3 bases: TGCGCCAGCAGCCGAGACACGAGGGACATTCAGTACTTC.

A single count supports this clone. This CDR3 reads CASSIASGGVYGYTF. The CDR3 DNA follows: TGTGCCAGTAGTATAGCCAGCGGCGGGGTATATGGCTACACCTTC. The J gene is TRBJ1-2, the V gene TRBV19; D is unclear. The V end lost 1 base, the J end lost 5 bases, and 14 bases lay between the germline ends. CDR3 length: 15 residues. The germline V gene has CDR1 LNHDA and CDR2 SQIVND (reference sequence).

The chain has TRBV2 and TRBJ2-7; D possibly corresponds to TRBD1 (6 bases). V was trimmed by 1 base and J by 0 bases, leaving 10 bases between them. This CDR3 is built from 15 residues. Germline CDR1 is SNHLY and CDR2 is FYNNEI. The CDR3 sequence: CASSEGQGPSYEQYF. The CDR3 DNA sequence: TGTGCCAGCAGTGAAGGGCAGGGGCCCTCCTACGAGCAGTACTTC.